This TCR beta chain was sequenced for a study of blood T cell repertoires in COVID-19. Germline V CDR1 and CDR2: SGDLS, YYNGEE. This CDR3 spans 14 amino acids. V lost 0 bases to trimming and J lost 2 bases, with 9 bases between them. Study processing details: How many nucleated cells were present was estimated from reference gene primer amplification. Produced via immunoSEQ multiplex PCR; TCRdb's table is partial and in-frame only. The DNA was the basis for D and trimming; V, J and clone size are from that table. The data show almost 500,000 clones, approximately 86% seen once. Input material: PBMCs or T cells enriched from blood (not recorded which). The J gene is TRBJ2-7, the V gene TRBV9, with unresolved D. This receptor was taken from a woman aged 60-75 years who had recovered from COVID-19. The CDR3 bases are TGTGCCAGCAGCGTAGGTCTCGAGACCTACGAGCAGTACTTC. Translating it yields CASSVGLETYEQYF.